This TCR beta chain comes out of a study of T cells in Graves' hyperthyroidism and ophthalmopathy. Study in general: Peripheral blood draws took place at initial diagnosis, ahead of any treatment.

From RNA transcripts, TCR beta CDR3 regions were amplified. In the first-round RT-PCR of the TCR CDR3, the HTBI primer set was used. In TCRdb, the multiplex PCR reads were re-called with MiXCR into one record per CDR3 protein. This table has hundreds of thousands of distinct CDR3 sequences, more than 11% appearing once. V dropped 8 bases and J dropped 6; count of bases not matched to a gene: 7. This CDR3 is built from 12 residues. Germline CDR1 and CDR2: MNHNS and SASEGT. This clonotype was picked up a small number of times. The gene calls are TRBV6-1 and TRBJ2-7; 7 bases agree with TRBD1. The sequence derives from a woman younger than 45 with Graves' hyperthyroidism that later progressed to Graves' ophthalmopathy. Material: blood. The chain's CDR3 is CASGNTGVEQYF. CDR3 nucleotide sequence: TGTGCCAGCGGCAATACAGGGGTCGAGCAGTACTTC.